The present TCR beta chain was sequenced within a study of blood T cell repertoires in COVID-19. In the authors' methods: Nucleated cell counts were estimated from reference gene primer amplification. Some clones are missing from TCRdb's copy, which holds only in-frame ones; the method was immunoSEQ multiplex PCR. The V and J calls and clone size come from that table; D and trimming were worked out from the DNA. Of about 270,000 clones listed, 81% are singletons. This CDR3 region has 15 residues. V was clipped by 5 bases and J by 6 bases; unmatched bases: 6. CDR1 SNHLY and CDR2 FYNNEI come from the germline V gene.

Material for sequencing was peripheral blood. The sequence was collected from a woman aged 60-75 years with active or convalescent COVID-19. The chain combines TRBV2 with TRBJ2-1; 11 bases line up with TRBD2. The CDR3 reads CASSPTSGVGNEQFF. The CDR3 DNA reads TGTGCCAGCAGTCCGACTAGCGGGGTGGGCAATGAGCAGTTCTTC.